This T cell receptor (beta chain) was documented in a study of vaccination effects on CD4 cells after COVID-19. The V gene's germline CDR1 is SGHDN and CDR2 FVKESK. CDR3 size: 16 residues. With 0 bases removed from V and 4 bases from J, the gap between germline ends came to 13 bases. In the case of this clone: Its target is unknown.

Libraries were prepared by immunoSEQ multiplex PCR; TCRdb keeps only in-frame clonotypes and omits some of them. The table shows some 17,000 clones, with about two thirds occurring only once. Within the ViraFEST assay, antigen-specific CD4+ T cells underwent expansion with viral peptide pools prior to sequencing. The culture ran for nine to eleven days, and then CD4+ T cells were isolated. As their vaccination, participants received two doses of either BNT162b2 or mRNA-1273. The chain couples TRBV14 to TRBJ2-1, with D unclear. The specimen was CD4+ T cells from PBMCs cultured with SARS-CoV-2 spike peptides, collected after COVID-19 vaccination. The sequence was collected from a human donor who received a COVID-19 vaccine. CDR3 coding DNA: TGTGCCAGCAGCCAAGATCGGCTTCTTGGGTACAATGAGCAGTTCTTC. Translation gives CASSQDRLLGYNEQFF.